This TCR beta chain is from a study of T cell responses to AZD1222 COVID-19 vaccine. Study-wide results and limits: Seropositivity was recorded at baseline in only 6 or 7 AZD1222 recipients. Spike-specific TCR breadth and depth were elevated following two AZD1222 doses. A mostly white British donor set with more females was recruited, and clonal diversity was possibly underestimated.

V lost 3 bases to trimming and J lost 1 base, with 15 bases between them. The CDR3 consists of 16 residues. CDR1 is KGHSH and CDR2 is LQKENI in the germline V gene. Sequencing used immunoSEQ multiplex PCR; TCRdb keeps in-frame clones, though not all of them. The repertoire holds 120,000 to 150,000 clones, approximately 93% seen once, with around 0.9% in the top ten. As concerns this clone: As yet, its antigen is unknown.

The sequence was obtained from an adult in good health. Material: peripheral blood, obtained on day 0 of MenACWY control vaccination. The J gene is TRBJ1-1, the V gene TRBV18; tentative D call: TRBD1 (5 bases). CDR3 loop: CASSPVITGANTEAFF. CDR3 bases: TGTGCCAGCTCACCCGTAATCACCGGGGCGAACACTGAAGCTTTCTTT.